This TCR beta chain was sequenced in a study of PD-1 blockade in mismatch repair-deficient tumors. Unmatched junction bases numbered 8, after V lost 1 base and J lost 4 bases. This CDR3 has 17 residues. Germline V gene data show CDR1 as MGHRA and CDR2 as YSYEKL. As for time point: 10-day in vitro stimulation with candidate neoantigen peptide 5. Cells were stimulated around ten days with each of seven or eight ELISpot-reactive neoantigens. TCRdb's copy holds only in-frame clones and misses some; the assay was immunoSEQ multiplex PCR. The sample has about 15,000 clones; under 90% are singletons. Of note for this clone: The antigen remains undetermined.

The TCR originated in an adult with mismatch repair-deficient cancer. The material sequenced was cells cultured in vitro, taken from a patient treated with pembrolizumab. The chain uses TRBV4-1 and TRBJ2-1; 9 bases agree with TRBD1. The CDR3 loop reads CASSQGPQGAPYNEQFF. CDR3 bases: TGCGCCAGCAGCCAAGGGCCACAGGGGGCGCCGTACAATGAGCAGTTCTTC.